Following are 28 T cell receptor delta chains from one sample sequenced in a study of gamma-delta chains in newborns, infants, children. TCRdb repeated clone calling on the reads with CATT. The data contain several thousand delta-chain clones, under 40% of them singletons. Sequencing was done on a sample of blood. The source of these receptors is a child who received the measles vaccine.

On this clone: A much larger clonotype is one base distant, so this may be a read error. This chain connects TRAV29/DV5 to TRDJ1, with 9 bases fitting TRDD3. J gave up 0 bases and V 0 bases, and 21 bases lay outside the gene matches. CDR1 and CDR2 from the germline V gene are NSMFDY and ISSIKDK. The CDR3 totals 21 residues. CDR3 loop: CAASGEAFLSPWGMDTDKLIF. CDR3 sequence (DNA): TGTGCAGCAAGCGGGGAGGCCTTCCTGAGCCCCTGGGGGATGGACACCGATAAACTCATCTTT.

The chain carries TRDV2 and TRDJ3; 7 nucleotides match TRDD3. The V and J ends lost 0 bases and 1 base, in that order; junction bases with no gene match: 5. CDR1 is GEAIGNYY and CDR2 is EKD in the germline V gene. CDR3 length: 18 amino acids. The CDR3 sequence: CACDTLGIKSWDTRQMFF. The CDR3 region has the DNA TGTGCCTGTGACACCCTGGGGATAAAGTCCTGGGACACCCGACAGATGTTTTTC.

The genes are TRDV1 and TRDJ1, with TRDD3 identical over 9 bases. After removal of 4 bases from V and 7 bases from J, the junction contained 28 bases not matched to a gene. This CDR3 contains 21 residues. Germline CDR1 TSWWSYY, CDR2 QGS. The CDR3 loop is CALGAPHTYASWRGIQGKLIF. CDR3 nucleotides: TGTGCTCTTGGGGCGCCCCATACTTATGCTTCCTGGCGGGGGATACAAGGTAAACTCATCTTT.

This clone was observed a few times. The chain uses TRDV1 and TRDJ1, with a possible D match to TRDD3 (6 bases). CDR1 and CDR2 from the germline V gene are TSWWSYY and QGS. CDR3 size: 15 residues. Trimming pared 1 base from V and 0 bases from J, leaving 9 bases between. For the CDR3, the DNA is TGTGCTCTTGGGGAACGAGATACGAACACCGATAAACTCATCTTT. Translation gives CALGERDTNTDKLIF.

The gene calls are TRDV1 and TRDJ1; D call uncertain. The V end was cut by 4 bases, the J end by 4 bases, with 16 bases between. The CDR3 runs to 15 residues. Germline lookup yields CDR1 TSWWSYY and CDR2 QGS. The CDR3 here is CALGVPSGYGDKLIF. CDR3 DNA: TGTGCTCTTGGGGTACCGAGTGGGTATGGCGATAAACTCATCTTT.

This CDR3 reads CALGELGAFFELGWLYTDKLIF. In DNA, the CDR3 is TGTGCTCTTGGGGAACTGGGAGCCTTCTTCGAATTGGGGTGGTTGTACACCGATAAACTCATCTTT. The V gene is TRDV1, the J gene TRDJ1, with D perhaps matching TRDD2 or TRDD3 (5 bases each). CDR1 is TSWWSYY, CDR2 QGS, per germline. The CDR3 consists of 22 residues. V was shortened by 0 bases and J by 0 bases, with 29 bases between the two germline ends.

Notes on this clone: This may come from a read error, since a much larger clone is one base off. The chain has TRDV1 and TRDJ1; 9 positions agree with TRDD3. V was pared by 1 base and J by 0 bases, with 21 bases of the junction left unmatched. This CDR3 contains 22 residues. CDR1 TSWWSYY and CDR2 QGS come from the germline V gene. CDR3 protein: CALGEPRPPPYWGRRYTDKLIF. Here the CDR3 DNA reads TGTGCTCTTGGGGAACCCCGCCCTCCTCCTTACTGGGGGAGAAGGTACACCGATAAACTCATCTTT.

The chain has TRDV1 and TRDJ1; D is possibly TRDD2 (9 bases). Trimming removed 1 base from V and 4 bases from J, with 28 bases in between. Germline V gives CDR1 TSWWSYY, CDR2 QGS. This CDR3 contains 20 residues. CDR3 residues: CALGEPPSYVDWGGFDKLIF. The CDR3 DNA is TGTGCTCTTGGGGAACCTCCTTCCTACGTTGACTGGGGGGGTTTCGATAAACTCATCTTT.

Only a few counts were recorded for this clone. The CDR3 is CALEAAGGLIF. The DNA for the CDR3 is TGTGCTCTGGAGGCCGCAGGGGGACTCATCTTT. This chain uses TRDV1 with TRDJ1; the D gene is possibly TRDD3 (5 bases). The V gene lost 9 bases and the J gene lost 10 bases, with 15 bases spanning the gap. CDR3 size: 11 residues. Germline CDR1 and CDR2: TSWWSYY and QGS.

The chain couples TRDV1 to TRDJ1, with TRDD3 matching 12 bases. This CDR3 spans 19 amino acids. V trimming: 3 bases; J trimming: 2 bases; junction bases outside the gene matches: 13. CDR1 TSWWSYY and CDR2 QGS come from the germline V gene. In DNA, the CDR3 is TGTGCTCTTGGGGACGCTATTTACTGGGGGATACCGTGGACCGATAAACTCATCTTT. The encoded protein is CALGDAIYWGIPWTDKLIF.

This clone occurred a few times. V gene TRDV2 combines with J gene TRDJ3; a possible D gene is TRDD3 (6 bases). The CDR3 consists of 19 residues. Trimming took off 0 bases at V and 2 bases at J, with 16 bases between the two ends. The germline gives CDR1 GEAIGNYY, CDR2 EKD. CDR3 in DNA: TGTGCCTGTGACACCTGGGGGGCACACCTCACCTGGGACACCCGACAGATGTTTTTC. Its translation is CACDTWGAHLTWDTRQMFF.

The J gene is TRDJ1, the V gene TRDV3; tentatively, D is TRDD2 (7 bases). Germline assignment: CDR1 TVYSNPD and CDR2 GDNSRS (reference sequence). The V end lost 0 bases, the J end lost 0 bases, and 32 bases lay between the germline ends. The CDR3 covers 21 residues. DNA of the CDR3: TGTGCCTTTAGGGTGGGGTTCCTACCCGGATACCGCCAAAGCAACACCGATAAACTCATCTTT. Its translation is CAFRVGFLPGYRQSNTDKLIF.

This clone counts as medium-sized (0.01 to 0.1%). This sample also contains other DNA sequences that code for the same CDR3. The J gene is TRDJ1, the V gene TRDV1, with 8 bases lining up with TRDD3. The CDR3 has 24 residues. CDR1 is TSWWSYY and CDR2 is QGS in the germline V gene. The ends lost 0 bases at V and 0 bases at J; junction bases unmatched: 27. This chain's CDR3 is CALGELVPTPHTKGIPDYTDKLIF. CDR3 bases: TGTGCTCTTGGGGAACTAGTCCCTACGCCCCATACGAAGGGGATACCCGACTACACCGATAAACTCATCTTT.

This clone is medium-sized within its sample. In nucleotides, the CDR3 is TGTGCTCTTGGGGAACGGGGTCCTACGGAGGTACTGGGGGATGAAACCGATAAACTCATCTTT. Amino acid sequence: CALGERGPTEVLGDETDKLIF. The chain couples TRDV1 to TRDJ1; 10 bases match TRDD3. There are 21 residues in the CDR3. The germline V gene has CDR1 TSWWSYY and CDR2 QGS. V was pared by 1 base and J by 2 bases, with 19 bases of the junction left unmatched.

This clone was counted a few times. This chain links TRDV2 with TRDJ3, with TRDD3 matching 8 bases. The germline gives CDR1 GEAIGNYY, CDR2 EKD. The CDR3 spans 17 residues. The V and J ends lost 0 bases and 5 bases, in that order; junction bases with no gene match: 5. CDR3: CACDTVGDGRDTRQMFF. Here the CDR3 DNA reads TGTGCCTGTGACACCGTGGGGGATGGCCGGGACACCCGACAGATGTTTTTC.

This clone was picked up a small number of times. The CDR3 here is CALGEPLPTIYWGMYTDKLIF. CDR3 DNA sequence: TGTGCTCTTGGGGAACCCCTTCCTACGATTTACTGGGGGATGTACACCGATAAACTCATCTTT. The chain has TRDV1 and TRDJ1, with D tentatively TRDD3 (10 bases). V lost 1 base and J lost 0, with 27 bases in between. CDR1 and CDR2 from the germline V gene are TSWWSYY and QGS. The CDR3 is made up of 21 amino acids.

The V gene is TRDV3, the J gene TRDJ1, with 8 bases fitting TRDD3. CDR1 TVYSNPD and CDR2 GDNSRS come from the germline V gene (reference sequence). CDR3 length: 16 amino acids. Trimming removed 1 base from V and 0 bases from J; junction bases left unmatched: 10. The DNA for the CDR3 is TGTGCCTTTACTTCATCGTACTGGGGGTACACCGATAAACTCATCTTT. Translation gives CAFTSSYWGYTDKLIF.

J is TRDJ1 and V is TRDV1; 7 bases map to TRDD3. The CDR3 sequence is 21 residues long. Germline assignment: CDR1 TSWWSYY and CDR2 QGS. V trimming: 0 bases; J trimming: 2 bases; junction bases outside the gene matches: 21. CDR3 protein: CALGELVLLYWGYLPTDKLIF. Here the CDR3 DNA reads TGTGCTCTTGGGGAACTAGTTCTCCTATACTGGGGATATCTACCGACCGATAAACTCATCTTT.

CDR3 region: CAYSFGGLADKLIF. CDR3 nucleotides: TGTGCCTACAGCTTTGGGGGATTAGCCGATAAACTCATCTTT. The chain is built from TRDV3 and TRDJ1, with TRDD3 matching over 8 bases. Per germline, CDR1 TVYSNPD and CDR2 GDNSRS (reference sequence). V shed 4 bases, J shed 3 bases, and the junction held 10 bases outside the gene matches. The CDR3 contains 14 residues.

The chain carries TRDV1 and TRDJ1; 11 bases are a match to TRDD3. Losses at the gene ends were 1 base for V and 5 bases for J; bases not matched to a gene: 12. Germline CDR1 TSWWSYY, CDR2 QGS. The CDR3 contains 18 residues. The CDR3 DNA sequence: TGTGCTCTTGGGGAACCCTTCCTACCGCTGGGGGATACTGATAAACTCATCTTT. This encodes CALGEPFLPLGDTDKLIF.

Only a few counts were recorded for this clone. J is TRDJ1 and V is TRDV1; possibly TRDD3 for D (5 bases). This CDR3 is 23 amino acids long. CDR1 is TSWWSYY, CDR2 QGS, per germline. Deletions cut 0 bases from V and 5 bases from J, with 37 bases between. CDR3: CALGELGPNMRSDRRGMEDKLIF. The CDR3, as DNA: TGTGCTCTTGGGGAACTCGGGCCTAATATGAGATCGGATCGGAGAGGGATGGAGGATAAACTCATCTTT.

As concerns this clone: A read error may explain this, as a much larger clone is one base away. This sample also contains other DNA sequences that code for the same CDR3. The chain employs TRDV1 and TRDJ1, with TRDD3 matching over 10 bases. V shed 4 bases and J 0 bases; nucleotides not matched to a gene: 17. CDR1 and CDR2 (germline): TSWWSYY, QGS. The CDR3 totals 20 residues. CDR3 sequence: CALGGAFPSYWGIYTDKLIF. The DNA for the CDR3 is TGTGCTCTTGGGGGAGCCTTCCCCTCCTACTGGGGGATCTACACCGATAAACTCATCTTT.

This clone came up once. The same CDR3 arises from other DNA sequences in this sample as well. The rearrangement links TRDV1 to TRDJ1; 8 bases match TRDD3. CDR1 is TSWWSYY, CDR2 QGS, per germline. V lost 2 bases, J lost 0 bases, and 23 bases stayed unmatched. This CDR3 comprises 22 residues. CDR3 sequence reads: CALGEKFTYSSLGAAYTDKLIF. The DNA for the CDR3 is TGTGCTCTTGGGGAAAAGTTTACCTACTCCTCACTGGGGGCTGCGTACACCGATAAACTCATCTTT.

The rearrangement uses TRDV1 and TRDJ3; D is tentatively TRDD2 or TRDD3 (6 bases each). Between the trimmed V and J ends, which lost 5 bases and 0 bases, there was a span of 41 bases. From germline, CDR1 is TSWWSYY and CDR2 QGS. This CDR3 is built from 27 residues. The CDR3 region is CALGNHPTSDGGLGCLLSSWDTRQMFF. The CDR3 coding sequence is TGTGCTCTTGGGAACCATCCTACTTCGGACGGGGGACTGGGATGCCTATTAAGCTCCTGGGACACCCGACAGATGTTTTTC.

The gene calls are TRDV1 and TRDJ1; D ambiguous. CDR1 is TSWWSYY and CDR2 is QGS in the germline V gene. The CDR3 spans 18 residues. The V gene lost 2 bases and the J gene lost 7 bases, with 26 bases spanning the gap. CDR3 nucleotides: TGTGCTCTTGGGGAATGGGAGTCGACCCCAAAAGGCGGCCGTAAACTCATCTTT. Its protein is CALGEWESTPKGGRKLIF.

This clone turned up a few times. The V and J genes are TRDV1 and TRDJ1; tentatively, D is TRDD2 (5 bases). Germline CDR1 is TSWWSYY and CDR2 is QGS. The CDR3 runs 19 residues. Trimming left V 2 bases short and J 0 bases short, with 22 bases between. This chain's CDR3 is CALGELWLPSLRYTDKLIF. CDR3 bases: TGTGCTCTTGGGGAATTGTGGCTTCCGTCCCTTCGGTACACCGATAAACTCATCTTT.

For this clone: This likely reflects a read error, since a far larger clone is one base away. The chain carries TRDV3 and TRDJ1; TRDD3 might be the D (6 bases). The CDR3 loop spans 13 amino acids. Germline V gene sequence: CDR1 TVYSNPD, CDR2 GDNSRS (reference sequence). CDR3 nucleotides: TGTGCCTTTAGGGATACTACCGACGATAAACGCATCTTT. Encoded protein: CAFRDTTDDKRIF.

The J gene is TRDJ1, the V gene TRDV1; D call uncertain. Deletions cut 4 bases from V and 5 bases from J, with 14 bases between. The CDR3 has 14 amino acids. The germline gives CDR1 TSWWSYY, CDR2 QGS. Written as DNA, the CDR3 is TGTGCTCTTGGGGGGGGCCCCCGGCCTGATAAACTCATCTTT. Encoded protein: CALGGGPRPDKLIF.